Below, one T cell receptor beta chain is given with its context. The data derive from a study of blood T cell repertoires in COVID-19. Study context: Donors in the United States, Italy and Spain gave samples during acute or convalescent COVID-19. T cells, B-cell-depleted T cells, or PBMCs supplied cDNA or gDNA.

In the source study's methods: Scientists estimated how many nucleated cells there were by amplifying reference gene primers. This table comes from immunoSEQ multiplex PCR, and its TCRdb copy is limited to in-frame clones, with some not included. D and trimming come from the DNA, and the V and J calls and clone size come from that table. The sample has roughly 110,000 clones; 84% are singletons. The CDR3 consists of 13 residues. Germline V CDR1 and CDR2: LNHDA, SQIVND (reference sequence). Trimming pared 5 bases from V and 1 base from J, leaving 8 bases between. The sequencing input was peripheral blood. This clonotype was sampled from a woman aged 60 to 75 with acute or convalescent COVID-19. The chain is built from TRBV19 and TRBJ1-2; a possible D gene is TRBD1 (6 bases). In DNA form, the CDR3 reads TGTGCCAGTAGTCCAGGGGTTAACTATGGCTACACCTTC. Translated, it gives CASSPGVNYGYTF. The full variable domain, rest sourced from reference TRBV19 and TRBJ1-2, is DGGITQSPKYLFRKEGQNVTLSCEQNLNHDAMYWYRQDPGQGLRLIYYSQIVNDFQKGDIAEGYSVSREKKESFPLTVTSAQKNPTAFYLCASSPGVNYGYTFGSGTRLTVV.